This T cell receptor (beta chain) was profiled in a study of neurological immune-mediated disorders (dated by TCRdb to about 2019). Regarding the study in general: Peripheral blood TCR-beta repertoires from patients with HTLV-I-associated myelopathy (HAM/TSP), patients with multiple sclerosis, and healthy controls were compared in the study using UMI-based sequencing. Alongside PBMC samples, the set of around 99 TCR-beta libraries contained longitudinal samples, technical triplicates, and paired CD4+ and CD8+ T-cell subsets that had been sorted. The cohort included 60 to 75 subjects: about 15 with HAM/TSP, roughly 35 with multiple sclerosis, and around 20 healthy controls.

This clonotype has at least ten counts. No antigen is known for it. Base-call qualities are not available, and no considerably larger clone is one nucleotide away. cDNA was synthesized by template-switch 5'RACE using a primer with a 10-nucleotide random unique molecular identifier that tagged each TCR transcript. Every sequencing run yielded over 180 million TCR-beta sequences covering 15-18 subjects. The RNeasy kit was used to extract total RNA. The KAPA Real-time Library Amplification kit was used to amplify TCR-beta VDJ regions with primers for the TCR constant region and the 5'RACE anchor. Sample indexes and Illumina adaptors were added in a first PCR, and a second PCR then increased library yield. After Ampure bead purification, the TCR product of roughly 650 bp was size-selected on a 2% E-gel SizeSelection system. Before pooling, library quality was assessed on a Bioanalyzer, concentration was determined with Qubit, and library quantification was performed with the Kapa Library Quantification kit. An Illumina HiSeq 2500 sequenced the libraries paired-end 2 x 150 bp. To increase sequence diversity, roughly 24-32% phiX was spiked into each library pool. The original pipeline was this. The UMI-based MiGEC pipeline processed quality-filtered reads and removed over 75% of raw TCR sequences during error correction. VDJ genes were aligned to IMGT germline references, and clonotypes were defined by unique CDR3 amino acid sequence plus V-J genes. Clonal expansion, Shannon diversity and CDR3 relatedness (CalcPairwiseDistances, ClusterSamples) were evaluated with VDJtools, and phylogenetic trees were built with CLCbio workbench. Using coefficient-of-variation modelling across technical triplicates, the study counted a clone as expanded if it had at least 8 unique UMIs. The raw public data were reprocessed by TCRdb itself: fastp quality trimming at Q25, MiXCR clonotype calling, in-frame beta chains only. Each entry merges the rows of one CDR3 protein and shows their most common DNA and genes. These V and J calls rely on TCRdb rather than the paper's analysis. The sample table contains 20,000 to 25,000 distinct CDR3 sequences; only one count was recorded for roughly 15% of them. Roughly 15% of the sample comes from the top ten.

For the unsorted PBMC libraries, 2 million PBMCs were stored in RNAlater at -80 degrees C until RNA extraction and were used to generate the libraries. Peripheral blood was subjected to Ficoll-Hypaque density gradient centrifugation to isolate PBMCs, which were then cryopreserved in liquid nitrogen. General study outcomes and caveats: Across subjects, expanded clones never shared an identical CDR3 amino acid sequence, which suggests that the TCR-beta repertoires in every group were private. The highest TCR clonal expansion was observed in HAM/TSP patients, whereas the lowest was observed in MS patients, even when compared with healthy controls.

From the cysteine through the phenylalanine, the CDR3 covers 14 amino acids. This entry keeps only the CDR3 DNA: 42 bases, framed from base 1. The V end loses 5 bases and the J end loses 7 bases, and a stretch of 14 bases separates them. CDR1 SGHTA and CDR2 FQGNSA are derived from the germline V gene. The TCR was taken from a female donor with HTLV-1-associated myelopathy (HAM/TSP). Sequencing was done on a sample of PBMCs. The chain is encoded by TRBV7-2 joined to TRBJ1-4; TRBD1 is a weak D gene call, 5 bases matching. The CDR3 protein: CASSPTVSVEKLFF. The DNA sequence reads TGTGCCAGCAGCCCGACAGTCTCGGTTGAAAAACTGTTTTTT.